This T cell receptor beta chain was found in a study of technical replicates of blood from a handful of donors. Trimming left V 0 bases short and J 5 bases short, with 13 bases between. The germline CDR1 and CDR2 sequences are LGHNA and YNFKEQ. This CDR3 has 16 amino acids. This clone was picked up one time. Produced via immunoSEQ multiplex PCR; TCRdb's table is partial and in-frame only. The table records 60,000 to 90,000 clones, around 95% of them present only once. Sample: T cells isolated from PBMCs. The J gene is TRBJ2-2, the V gene TRBV4-2; a possible D gene is TRBD2 (6 bases). The receptor comes from a human donor in good health. CDR3: CASSQETAGRTGELFF. The CDR3 region has the DNA TGTGCCAGCAGCCAAGAAACGGCGGGGAGAACCGGGGAGCTGTTTTTT.